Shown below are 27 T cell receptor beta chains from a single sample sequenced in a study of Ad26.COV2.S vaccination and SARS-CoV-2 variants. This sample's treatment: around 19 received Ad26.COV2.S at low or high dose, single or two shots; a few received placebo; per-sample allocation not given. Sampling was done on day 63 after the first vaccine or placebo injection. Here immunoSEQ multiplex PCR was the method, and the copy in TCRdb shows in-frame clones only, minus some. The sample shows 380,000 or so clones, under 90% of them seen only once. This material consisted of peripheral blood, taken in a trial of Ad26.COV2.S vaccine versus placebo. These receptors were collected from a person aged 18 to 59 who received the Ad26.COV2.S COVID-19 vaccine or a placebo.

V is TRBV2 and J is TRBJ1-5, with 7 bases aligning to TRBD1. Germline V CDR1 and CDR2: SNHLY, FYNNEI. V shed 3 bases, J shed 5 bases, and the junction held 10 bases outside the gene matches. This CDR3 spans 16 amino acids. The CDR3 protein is CASSDIRGSGHQPQHF. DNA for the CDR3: TGTGCCAGCAGTGATATCAGGGGGTCCGGGCATCAGCCCCAGCATTTT.

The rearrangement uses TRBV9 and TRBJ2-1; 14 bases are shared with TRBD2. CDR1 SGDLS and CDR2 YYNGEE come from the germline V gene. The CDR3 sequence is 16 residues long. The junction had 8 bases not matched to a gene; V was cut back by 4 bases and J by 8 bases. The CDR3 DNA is TGTGCCAGCAGCTTCCCCGGACTAGCGGGGGGACATGAGCAGTTCTTC. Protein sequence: CASSFPGLAGGHEQFF.

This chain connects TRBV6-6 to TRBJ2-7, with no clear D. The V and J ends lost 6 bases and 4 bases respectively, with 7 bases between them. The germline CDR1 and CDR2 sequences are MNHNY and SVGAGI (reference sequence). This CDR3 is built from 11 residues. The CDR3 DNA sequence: TGTGCCAGCAGCGTTGGATACGAGCAGTACTTC. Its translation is CASSVGYEQYF.

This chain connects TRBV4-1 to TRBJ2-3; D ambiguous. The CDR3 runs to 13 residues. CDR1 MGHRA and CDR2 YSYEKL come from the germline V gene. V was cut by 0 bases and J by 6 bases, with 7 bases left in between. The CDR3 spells CASSQDLLDTQYF. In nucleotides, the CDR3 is TGCGCCAGCAGCCAAGATCTTCTTGATACGCAGTATTTT.

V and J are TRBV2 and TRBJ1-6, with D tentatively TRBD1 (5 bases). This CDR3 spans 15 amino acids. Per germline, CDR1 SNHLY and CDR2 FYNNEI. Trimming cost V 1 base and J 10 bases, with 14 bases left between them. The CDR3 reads CASSEGGFVGSPLHF. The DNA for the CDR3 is TGTGCCAGCAGTGAAGGGGGGTTCGTAGGGTCACCCCTCCACTTT.

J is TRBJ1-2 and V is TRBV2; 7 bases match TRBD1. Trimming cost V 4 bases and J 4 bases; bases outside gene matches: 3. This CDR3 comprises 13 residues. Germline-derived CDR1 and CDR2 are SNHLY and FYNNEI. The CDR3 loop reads CASSGDSFYGYTF. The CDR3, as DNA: TGTGCCAGCAGTGGGGACAGTTTCTATGGCTACACCTTC.

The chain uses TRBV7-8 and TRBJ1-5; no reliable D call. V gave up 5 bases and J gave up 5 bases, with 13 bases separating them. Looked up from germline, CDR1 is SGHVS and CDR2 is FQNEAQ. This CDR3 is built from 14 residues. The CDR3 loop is CASSRLKWDQPQHF. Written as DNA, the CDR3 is TGTGCCAGCAGCCGCTTGAAATGGGATCAGCCCCAGCATTTT.

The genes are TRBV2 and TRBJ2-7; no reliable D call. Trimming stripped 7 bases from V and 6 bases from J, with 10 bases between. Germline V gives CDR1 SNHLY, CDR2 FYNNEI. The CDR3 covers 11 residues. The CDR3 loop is CASTQIREQYF. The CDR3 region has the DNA TGTGCCAGCACCCAGATCCGCGAGCAGTACTTC. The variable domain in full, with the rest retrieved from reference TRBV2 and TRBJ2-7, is EPEVTQTPSHQVTQMGQEVILRCVPISNHLYFYWYRQILGQKVEFLVSFYNNEISEKSEIFDDQFSVERPDGSNFTLKIRSTKLEDSAMYFCASTQIREQYFGPGTRLTVT.

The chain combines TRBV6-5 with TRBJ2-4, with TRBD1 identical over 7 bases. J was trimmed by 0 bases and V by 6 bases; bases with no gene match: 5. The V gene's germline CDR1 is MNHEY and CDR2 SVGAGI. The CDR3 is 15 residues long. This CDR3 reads CASRRQGLAKNIQYF. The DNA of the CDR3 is TGTGCCAGCAGGAGACAGGGCTTAGCCAAAAACATTCAGTACTTC.

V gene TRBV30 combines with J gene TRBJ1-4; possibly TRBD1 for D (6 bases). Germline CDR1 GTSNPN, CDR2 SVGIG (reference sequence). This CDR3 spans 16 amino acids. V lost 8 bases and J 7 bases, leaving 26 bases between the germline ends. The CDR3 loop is CALNWGGGIVGEKLFF. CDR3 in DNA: TGTGCCCTGAATTGGGGTGGGGGCATCGTCGGTGAAAAACTGTTTTTT.

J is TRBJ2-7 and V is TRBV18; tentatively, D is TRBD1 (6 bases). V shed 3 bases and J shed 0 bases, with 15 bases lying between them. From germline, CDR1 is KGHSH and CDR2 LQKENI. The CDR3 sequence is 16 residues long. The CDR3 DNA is TGTGCCAGCTCACCTTGGGGGCAGGGGAGCTCCTACGAGCAGTACTTC. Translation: CASSPWGQGSSYEQYF.

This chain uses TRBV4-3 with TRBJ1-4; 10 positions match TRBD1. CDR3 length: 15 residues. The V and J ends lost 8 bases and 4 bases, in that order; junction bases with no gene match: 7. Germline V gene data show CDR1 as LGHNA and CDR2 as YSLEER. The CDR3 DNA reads TGCGCCAGCTCCGGGGGGACAGGGGATAATGAAAAACTGTTTTTT. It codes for CASSGGTGDNEKLFF.

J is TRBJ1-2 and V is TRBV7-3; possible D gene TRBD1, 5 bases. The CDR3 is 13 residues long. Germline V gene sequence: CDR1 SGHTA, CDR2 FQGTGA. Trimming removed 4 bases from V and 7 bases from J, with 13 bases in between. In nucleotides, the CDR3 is TGTGCCAGCAGCTCACCAGGGAAAAGTGGCTACACCTTC. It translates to CASSSPGKSGYTF. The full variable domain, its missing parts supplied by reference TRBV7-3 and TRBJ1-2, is GAGVSQTPSNKVTEKGKYVELRCDPISGHTALYWYRQSLGQGPEFLIYFQGTGAADDSGLPNDRFFAVRPEGSVSTLKIQRTERGDSAVYLCASSSPGKSGYTFGSGTRLTVV.

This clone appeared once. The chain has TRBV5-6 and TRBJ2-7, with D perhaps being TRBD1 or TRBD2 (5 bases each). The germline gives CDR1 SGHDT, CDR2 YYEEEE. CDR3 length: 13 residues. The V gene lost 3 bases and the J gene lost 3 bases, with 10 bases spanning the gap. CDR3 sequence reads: CASSYGTVYEQYF. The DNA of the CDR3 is TGTGCCAGCAGCTATGGGACGGTCTACGAGCAGTACTTC. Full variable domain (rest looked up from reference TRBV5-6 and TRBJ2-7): DAGVTQSPTHLIKTRGQQVTLRCSPKSGHDTVSWYQQALGQGPQFIFQYYEEEERQRGNFPDRFSGHQFPNYSSELNVNALLLGDSALYLCASSYGTVYEQYFGPGTRLTVT.

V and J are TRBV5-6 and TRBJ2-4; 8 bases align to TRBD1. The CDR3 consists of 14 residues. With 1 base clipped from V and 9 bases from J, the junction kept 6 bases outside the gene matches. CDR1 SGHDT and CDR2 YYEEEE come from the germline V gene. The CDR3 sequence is CASSLYQGASIQYF. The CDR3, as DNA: TGTGCCAGCAGCTTGTATCAGGGGGCCAGCATTCAGTACTTC.

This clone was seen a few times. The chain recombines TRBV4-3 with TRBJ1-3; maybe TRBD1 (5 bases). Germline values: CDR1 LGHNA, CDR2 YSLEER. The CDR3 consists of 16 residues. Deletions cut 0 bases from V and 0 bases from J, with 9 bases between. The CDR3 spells CASSQEGRFSGNTIYF. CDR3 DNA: TGCGCCAGCAGCCAAGAGGGACGGTTCTCTGGAAACACCATATATTTT.

CDR3 protein: CASSQDLGFLGNTIYF. The CDR3 DNA sequence: TGTGCCAGCAGCCAAGATTTAGGTTTCCTTGGAAACACCATATATTTT. The V gene is TRBV4-2, the J gene TRBJ1-3, with no clear D. Trimming took 0 bases from V and 3 from J, leaving 12 bases between them. Germline V gene sequence: CDR1 LGHNA, CDR2 YNFKEQ. This CDR3 is 16 amino acids long.

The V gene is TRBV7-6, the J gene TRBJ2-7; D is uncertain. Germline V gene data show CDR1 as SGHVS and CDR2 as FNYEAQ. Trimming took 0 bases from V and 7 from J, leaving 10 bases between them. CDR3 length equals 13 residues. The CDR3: CASSLAELGEQYF. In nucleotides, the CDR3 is TGTGCCAGCAGCTTAGCTGAATTGGGGGAGCAGTACTTC.

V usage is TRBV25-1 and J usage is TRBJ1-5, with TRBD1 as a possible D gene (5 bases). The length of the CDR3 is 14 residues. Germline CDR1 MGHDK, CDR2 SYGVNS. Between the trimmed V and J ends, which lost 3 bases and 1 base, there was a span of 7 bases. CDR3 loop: CASSEPGSNQPQHF. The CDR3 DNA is TGTGCCAGCAGTGAGCCAGGGAGCAATCAGCCCCAGCATTTT.

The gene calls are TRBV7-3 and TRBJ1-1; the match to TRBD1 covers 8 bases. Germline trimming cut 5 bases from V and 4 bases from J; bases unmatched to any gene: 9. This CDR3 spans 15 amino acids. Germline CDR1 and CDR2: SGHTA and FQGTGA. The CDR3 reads CASSRGQGGATEAFF. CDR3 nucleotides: TGTGCCAGCAGCCGCGGACAGGGTGGGGCCACTGAAGCTTTCTTT.

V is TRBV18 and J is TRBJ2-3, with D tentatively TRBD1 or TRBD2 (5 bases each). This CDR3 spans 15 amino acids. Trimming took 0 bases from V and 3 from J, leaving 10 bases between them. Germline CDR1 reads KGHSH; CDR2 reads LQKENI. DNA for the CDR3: TGTGCCAGCTCACCACCGGGGGATGGTACAGATACGCAGTATTTT. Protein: CASSPPGDGTDTQYF. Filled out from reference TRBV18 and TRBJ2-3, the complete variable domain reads NAGVMQNPRHLVRRRGQEARLRCSPMKGHSHVYWYRQLPEEGLKFMVYLQKENIIDESGMPKERFSAEFPKEGPSILRIQQVVRGDSAAYFCASSPPGDGTDTQYFGPGTRLTVL.

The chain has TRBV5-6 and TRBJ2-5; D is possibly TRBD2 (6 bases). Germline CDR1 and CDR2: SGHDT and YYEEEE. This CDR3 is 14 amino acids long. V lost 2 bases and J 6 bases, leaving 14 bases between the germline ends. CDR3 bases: TGTGCCAGCAGCTTTAGGTCGGGAGTACAGACCCAGTACTTC. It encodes CASSFRSGVQTQYF.

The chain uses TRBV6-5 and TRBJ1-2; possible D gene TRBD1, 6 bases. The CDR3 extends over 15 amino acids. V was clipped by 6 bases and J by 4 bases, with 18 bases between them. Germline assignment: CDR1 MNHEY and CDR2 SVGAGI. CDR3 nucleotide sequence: TGTGCCAGCAGCCTTAACAGGGAGGTTTCCTATGGCTACACCTTC. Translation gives CASSLNREVSYGYTF.

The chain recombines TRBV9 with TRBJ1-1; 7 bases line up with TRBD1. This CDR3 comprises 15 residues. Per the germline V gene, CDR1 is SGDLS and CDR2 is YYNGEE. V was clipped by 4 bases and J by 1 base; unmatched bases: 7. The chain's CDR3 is CASSYTGTENTEAFF. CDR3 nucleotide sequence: TGTGCCAGCAGCTACACCGGGACAGAGAACACTGAAGCTTTCTTT.

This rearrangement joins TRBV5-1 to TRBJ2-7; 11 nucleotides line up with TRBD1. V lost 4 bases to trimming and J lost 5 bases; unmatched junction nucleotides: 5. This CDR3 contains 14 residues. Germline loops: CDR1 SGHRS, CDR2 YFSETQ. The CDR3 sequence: CASSGRTGGHEQYF. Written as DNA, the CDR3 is TGCGCCAGCAGCGGGAGGACAGGGGGCCACGAGCAGTACTTC.

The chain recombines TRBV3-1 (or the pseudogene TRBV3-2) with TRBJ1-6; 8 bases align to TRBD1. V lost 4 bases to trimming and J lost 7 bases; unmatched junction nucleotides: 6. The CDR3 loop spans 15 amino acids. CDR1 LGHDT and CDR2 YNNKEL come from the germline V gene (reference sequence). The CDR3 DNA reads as TGTGCCAGCAGCCCCAGGGGGCTATCGAATTCACCCCTCCACTTT. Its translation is CASSPRGLSNSPLHF.

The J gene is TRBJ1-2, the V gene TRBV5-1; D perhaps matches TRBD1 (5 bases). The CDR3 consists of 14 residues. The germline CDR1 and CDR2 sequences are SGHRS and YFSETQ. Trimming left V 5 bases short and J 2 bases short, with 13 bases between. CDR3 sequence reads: CASRPQGANYGYTF. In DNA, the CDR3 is TGCGCCAGCAGACCTCAAGGGGCCAACTATGGCTACACCTTC.